This T cell receptor beta chain was recorded in a study of neurological immune-mediated disorders. General observations from the study: CDR3 amino acid sequences found in expanded clones were never shared across subjects, suggesting private repertoires in all groups.

Synthesis of cDNA used 5'RACE (with 10-nucleotide random UMIs). TCRdb called the 5' RACE reads again in MiXCR, with one record for every CDR3 protein. The table shows some 49,000 distinct CDR3 sequences, with 10% occurring only once. In this sample, this clonotype turned up many times. Its specificity is unknown. Germline V gives CDR1 MGHRA, CDR2 YSYEKL. The V end lost 8 bases, the J end lost 9 bases, and 17 bases lay between the germline ends. The CDR3 consists of 13 residues. Time point described: longitudinal time-point 1 (baseline). The healthy controls volunteered at a blood bank in Maryland, USA. Source material was 2 million unsorted PBMCs, stored at -80 °C in RNAlater.

What was sequenced was PBMCs. The chain is built from TRBV4-1 and TRBJ2-1; no definite D call. This TCR derives from a middle-aged woman in good health. For the CDR3, the DNA is TGCGCCAGCCGGAGATGGGCAGTTAGTGAGCAGTTCTTC. This sequence encodes CASRRWAVSEQFF.